This entry features one TCR beta chain sequence. The method was immunoSEQ multiplex PCR; TCRdb's version includes in-frame clones alone and lacks a portion of them. The table includes around 67,000 clones, about 96% detected once. This entry is derived from a study of shared T cell receptors in the human thymus. The CDR3 runs 15 residues. Trimming pared 0 bases from V and 3 bases from J, leaving 11 bases between. Per germline, CDR1 LGHNA and CDR2 YSLEER. The specimen was thymocytes. The source is a human donor. The chain joins TRBV4-3 to TRBJ1-1; D not resolved. Written as DNA, the CDR3 is TGCGCCAGCAGCCAAGATCTTGTATTGGACACTGAAGCTTTCTTT. This translates into CASSQDLVLDTEAFF.